The next 26 T cell receptor beta chains were all read from a single sample in a study of beta chain features in type 1 diabetes. Overall study findings and caveats: All four CD4+ subsets of Type 1 diabetes patients contained TCRB CDR3s that were moderately but significantly shorter.

All of the isolated RNA was reverse transcribed, so expressed TCRB transcripts were sequenced. The data were produced by immunoSEQ multiplex PCR, yet TCRdb's version contains in-frame clones alone and is incomplete. The sample has 250,000 to 350,000 clones, roughly an eighth seen once. Their target antigens are unknown. The material sequenced was naive CD4+ T cells from blood. These receptors came from a man between 25 and 39 years old with type 1 diabetes.

The chain recombines TRBV19 with TRBJ1-5, with D maybe TRBD1 (5 bases). V was pared by 4 bases and J by 0 bases, with 10 bases between. CDR3 length: 15 amino acids. From germline, CDR1 is LNHDA and CDR2 SQIVND (reference sequence). The CDR3 region is CASSRQFDSNQPQHF. The CDR3 DNA is TGTGCCAGTAGTAGACAGTTTGATAGCAATCAGCCCCAGCATTTT.

There are a few counts of this clone. V and J are TRBV5-1 and TRBJ2-5; 14 bases are a match to TRBD2. This CDR3 region has 15 residues. Unmatched junction bases numbered 2, after V lost 0 bases and J lost 7 bases. Per the germline V gene, CDR1 is SGHRS and CDR2 is YFSETQ. The CDR3 DNA reads TGCGCCAGCAGCTTGGCCGGGACTAGCGGGAGGACCCAGTACTTC. It translates to CASSLAGTSGRTQYF.

This clone was observed a handful of times. The junction shows a germline mismatch at one end, possibly a read error. V usage is TRBV2 and J usage is TRBJ1-1, with 9 bases identical to TRBD1. CDR1 is SNHLY and CDR2 is FYNNEI in the germline V gene. The CDR3 contains 14 residues. The CDR3 sequence is CASREGTGSTEAFF. Written as DNA, the CDR3 is TGTGCCAGCAGGGAAGGGACAGGGAGCACTGAAGCTTTCTTT.

The chain is built from TRBV18 and TRBJ1-2; 7 bases map to TRBD1. Germline-derived CDR1 and CDR2 are KGHSH and LQKENI. The J segment lost 0 bases and the V segment lost 3 bases, leaving 4 bases of the junction unmatched. The CDR3 consists of 15 residues. CDR3 sequence reads: CASSPTGNSNYGYTF. The CDR3 nucleotides are TGTGCCAGCTCACCGACAGGGAACTCTAACTATGGCTACACCTTC.

The chain carries TRBV11-2 and TRBJ2-1; 8 bases map to TRBD2. Germline trimming cut 3 bases from V and 0 bases from J; bases unmatched to any gene: 7. CDR3 length equals 17 residues. Germline CDR1 SGHAT, CDR2 FQNNGV. CDR3 coding DNA: TGTGCCAGCAGCTTGTTTACTAGCGGTACCTCCTACAATGAGCAGTTCTTC. This translates into CASSLFTSGTSYNEQFF.

This clone turned up a few times. The chain couples TRBV6-6 to TRBJ2-7; 8 bases align to TRBD2. The V and J ends lost 2 bases and 3 bases, in that order; junction bases with no gene match: 6. The length of the CDR3 is 15 residues. Per the germline V gene, CDR1 is MNHNY and CDR2 is SVGAGI (reference sequence). The CDR3 DNA reads TGTGCCAGCAGTTACAGGTCGGGAGGGAACTACGAGCAGTACTTC. Amino acid sequence: CASSYRSGGNYEQYF.

Only a few counts were recorded for this clone. This chain connects TRBV15 to TRBJ1-2; no reliable D call. V was clipped by 1 base and J by 7 bases, with 10 bases between them. The CDR3 has 13 amino acids. From germline, CDR1 is LNHNV and CDR2 YYDKDF (reference sequence). The CDR3 spells CATSRGTLGGYTF. The CDR3 coding sequence is TGTGCCACCAGCAGAGGGACTTTGGGTGGCTACACCTTC.

V gene TRBV4-2 combines with J gene TRBJ1-2; 9 bases align to TRBD1. The V gene's germline CDR1 is LGHNA and CDR2 YNFKEQ. The CDR3 spans 17 residues. The V and J ends lost 6 bases and 5 bases, in that order; junction bases with no gene match: 16. This chain's CDR3 is CASSQPPGTGTKYGYTF. In nucleotides, the CDR3 is TGTGCCAGCAGTCAACCTCCCGGGACAGGGACGAAATATGGCTACACCTTC.

The V gene is TRBV27, the J gene TRBJ2-3; TRBD2 matches 13 bases. V trimming: 4 bases; J trimming: 1 base; junction bases outside the gene matches: 2. Germline V CDR1 and CDR2: MNHEY, SMNVEV (reference sequence). The CDR3 length is 16 residues. CDR3 sequence reads: CASSSLAGGGTDTQYF. The CDR3, as DNA: TGTGCCAGCAGTTCACTAGCGGGAGGGGGCACAGATACGCAGTATTTT.

Only a few counts were recorded for this clone. This chain uses TRBV15 with TRBJ1-2; tentative D call: TRBD1 (6 bases). CDR1 LNHNV and CDR2 YYDKDF come from the germline V gene (reference sequence). The CDR3 length is 13 residues. Trimming removed 7 bases at V and 4 bases at J, with 13 bases between. The CDR3 reads CATTRDISYGYTF. The CDR3 region has the DNA TGTGCCACCACCAGGGACATCAGCTATGGCTACACCTTC.

The chain carries TRBV13 and TRBJ1-2; TRBD1 agrees at 9 bases. V gave up 1 base and J gave up 4 bases; unmatched junction bases: 7. CDR3 size: 16 residues. CDR1 PRHDT and CDR2 FYEKMQ come from the germline V gene (reference sequence). In nucleotides, the CDR3 is TGTGCCAGCAGCTTAGCCGGGACAGGGACCGGCTATGGCTACACCTTC. Translated: CASSLAGTGTGYGYTF.

There are a few counts of this clone. The rearrangement uses TRBV19 and TRBJ2-1; 10 bases fit TRBD2. The CDR3 runs 14 residues. V lost 6 bases and J lost 9; bases outside the gene matches: 8. Germline V gives CDR1 LNHDA, CDR2 SQIVND (reference sequence). The DNA of the CDR3 is TGTGCCAGTAGCTTAACTAGCGGGATTGGTGAGCAGTTCTTC. As protein: CASSLTSGIGEQFF.

This rearrangement joins TRBV5-1 to TRBJ2-7, with D possibly TRBD2 on 5 matching bases. Germline values: CDR1 SGHRS, CDR2 YFSETQ. The ends were cut back, 4 bases at V and 5 bases at J, with 19 bases in the middle. The CDR3 loop spans 15 amino acids. CDR3 nucleotide sequence: TGCGCCAGCAGCCCCCCGGTGGTCGGGATAAACGAGCAGTACTTC. Its translation is CASSPPVVGINEQYF.

The V call is TRBV7-9, the J call TRBJ1-2; D not resolved. There are 14 residues in the CDR3. V was pared by 1 base and J by 2 bases, with 8 bases between. Germline CDR1 reads SEHNR; CDR2 reads FQNEAQ (reference sequence). CDR3: CASSLGATNYGYTF. The CDR3 coding sequence is TGTGCCAGCAGCTTAGGCGCGACAAACTATGGCTACACCTTC.

The table lists this clone with a few counts. V usage is TRBV6-6 and J usage is TRBJ2-5; no clear D. Germline values: CDR1 MNHNY, CDR2 SVGAGI (reference sequence). There are 14 residues in the CDR3. Trimming took off 0 bases at V and 2 bases at J, with 7 bases between the two ends. The CDR3 DNA is TGTGCCAGCAGTTACTCTGCCAGGCAAGAGACCCAGTACTTC. Amino acids: CASSYSARQETQYF.

The table lists this clone with a few counts. J is TRBJ2-3 and V is TRBV9; a weak D match, TRBD1 (5 bases). Germline V lookup: CDR1 SGDLS, CDR2 YYNGEE. The V end lost 3 bases, the J end lost 2 bases, and 13 bases lay between the germline ends. CDR3 size: 15 residues. The CDR3: CASSAHLTDTDTQYF. CDR3 DNA: TGTGCCAGCAGCGCCCACCTGACAGACACAGATACGCAGTATTTT.

This clone was counted a few times. This chain joins TRBV9 and TRBJ2-5, with unresolved D. V lost 0 bases and J 4 bases, leaving 13 bases between the germline ends. The CDR3 is 15 amino acids. Germline V CDR1 and CDR2: SGDLS, YYNGEE. In DNA, the CDR3 is TGTGCCAGCAGCGTAGCGGCGGAGCTACTAGAGACCCAGTACTTC. Translation: CASSVAAELLETQYF.

This clone was counted only a few times. The chain joins TRBV7-2 to TRBJ2-7; no clear D gene. The V gene's germline CDR1 is SGHTA and CDR2 FQGNSA. Trimming stripped 1 base from V and 3 bases from J, with 7 bases between. This CDR3 region has 13 residues. CDR3 protein: CASSLVYRYEQYF. The CDR3 bases are TGTGCCAGCAGCTTAGTTTATCGCTACGAGCAGTACTTC.

The CDR3 DNA is TGTGCCAGCGGACCCCGGGACAGGCTTTTATATGGCTACACCTTC. Translating it yields CASGPRDRLLYGYTF. The V and J genes are TRBV28 and TRBJ1-2; 8 bases align to TRBD1. CDR3 length: 15 amino acids. In germline, CDR1 is MDHEN, CDR2 SYDVKM. The junction had 13 bases not matched to a gene; V was cut back by 8 bases and J by 5 bases.

This chain links TRBV15 with TRBJ2-1, with TRBD2 identical over 11 bases. After removal of 3 bases from V and 9 bases from J, the junction contained 10 bases not matched to a gene. The CDR3 runs to 16 residues. CDR1 is LNHNV and CDR2 is YYDKDF in the germline V gene (reference sequence). CDR3 bases: TGTGCCACCAGCAGGGAACTAGCGGGAGACTGGGGTGAGCAGTTCTTC. The encoded protein is CATSRELAGDWGEQFF.

This clone was observed a few times. The chain links TRBV28 to TRBJ1-2, with D possibly TRBD1 on 5 matching bases. The germline V and J ends were trimmed by 2 bases and 8 bases, with 15 bases remaining between them. From germline, CDR1 is MDHEN and CDR2 SYDVKM. The CDR3 is 14 amino acids. CDR3 sequence reads: CASSLLGPEGGYTF. The CDR3 coding sequence is TGTGCCAGCAGTTTACTGGGGCCTGAAGGGGGCTACACCTTC.

This chain connects TRBV5-1 to TRBJ2-1; D possibly corresponds to TRBD1 (5 bases). V was shortened by 0 bases and J by 8 bases, with 9 bases between the two germline ends. Looked up from germline, CDR1 is SGHRS and CDR2 is YFSETQ. The CDR3 extends over 13 amino acids. The DNA for the CDR3 is TGCGCCAGCAGCTTGGCTCGCAGGGATGAGCAGTTCTTC. It yields the protein CASSLARRDEQFF.

The J gene is TRBJ2-5, the V gene TRBV20-1; possible D gene TRBD2, 6 bases. Germline lookup yields CDR1 DFQATT and CDR2 SNEGSKA (reference sequence). Trimming shortened V by 5 bases and J by 11 bases, and 15 bases separated the two germline ends. CDR3 length: 11 amino acids. CDR3 loop: CSARWGERQYF. The DNA of the CDR3 is TGCAGTGCTCGGTGGGGGGAAAGGCAGTACTTC.

The chain links TRBV7-2 to TRBJ1-2; 7 bases line up with TRBD1. The CDR3 extends over 17 amino acids. Germline V lookup: CDR1 SGHTA, CDR2 FQGNSA. After removal of 0 bases from V and 3 bases from J, the junction contained 10 bases not matched to a gene. DNA of the CDR3: TGTGCCAGCAGCTTAGCCCCCCTGGCAGGGGGGTACTATGGCTACACCTTC. Encoded protein: CASSLAPLAGGYYGYTF.

V and J are TRBV6-5 and TRBJ2-3; 8 bases agree with TRBD2. Trimming at V came to 1 base and at J to 5 bases, leaving 2 bases not matched to a gene. Germline assignment: CDR1 MNHEY and CDR2 SVGAGI. The CDR3 is 14 amino acids. The chain's CDR3 is CASSYLAGRDTQYF. The CDR3 coding sequence is TGTGCCAGCAGTTACTTAGCGGGAAGAGATACGCAGTATTTT.

The table lists this clone with a few counts. This chain links TRBV30 with TRBJ2-5; D possibly corresponds to TRBD2 (5 bases). V lost 0 bases, J lost 0 bases, and 8 bases lay in between. Germline lookup yields CDR1 GTSNPN and CDR2 SVGIG (reference sequence). This CDR3 is 14 amino acids long. The CDR3 bases are TGTGCCTGGAGTGTTGGCGGGTACCAAGAGACCCAGTACTTC. Translation gives CAWSVGGYQETQYF.